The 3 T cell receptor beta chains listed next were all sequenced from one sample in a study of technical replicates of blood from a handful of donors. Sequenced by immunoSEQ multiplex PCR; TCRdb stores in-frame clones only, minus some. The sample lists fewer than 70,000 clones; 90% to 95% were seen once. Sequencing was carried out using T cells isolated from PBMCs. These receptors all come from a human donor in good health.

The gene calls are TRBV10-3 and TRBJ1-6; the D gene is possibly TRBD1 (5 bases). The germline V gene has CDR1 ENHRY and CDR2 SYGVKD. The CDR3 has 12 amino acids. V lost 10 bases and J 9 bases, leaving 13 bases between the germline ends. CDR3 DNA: TGTGCCACCGCAGGGTTATCTTCACCCCTCCACTTT. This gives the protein CATAGLSSPLHF.

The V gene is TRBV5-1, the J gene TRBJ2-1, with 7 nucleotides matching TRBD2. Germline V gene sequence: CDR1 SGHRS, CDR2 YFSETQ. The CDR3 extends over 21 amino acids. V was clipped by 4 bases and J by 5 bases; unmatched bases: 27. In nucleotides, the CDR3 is TGCGCCAGCAGCCCCCCGCCTAGACTAGCCTTCAGCCCCCCCAACGACAATGAGCAGTTCTTC. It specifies CASSPPPRLAFSPPNDNEQFF.

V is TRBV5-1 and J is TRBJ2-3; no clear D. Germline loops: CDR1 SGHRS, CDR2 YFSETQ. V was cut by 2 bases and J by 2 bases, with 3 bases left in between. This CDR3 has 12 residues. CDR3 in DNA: TGCGCCAGCAGCTTTAACACAGATACGCAGTATTTT. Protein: CASSFNTDTQYF.